Listed below are T cell receptor beta chains from one sample, sequenced in a study of blood T cell repertoires in COVID-19. Clones were read by immunoSEQ multiplex PCR, and TCRdb kept only the in-frame ones, dropping some. The top ten hold roughly 18% of the sample, which has approximately 37,000 clones, about 85% seen once. The sample taken for sequencing was peripheral blood. The receptors were gathered from a man aged 50 to 59 in a cohort sampled during active COVID-19. CDR3s include the opening cysteine and the closing phenylalanine or tryptophan. A D gene is named only where the DNA matches it firmly. Only some rows state a clone size, as once, few, many or a class for expanded clones.

j_call clone_size d_call v_call cdr3_aa cdr3_nt
TRBJ2-1 NA TRBD2 TRBV4-1 CASSLRLAGGGEQFF TGCGCCAGCAGCCTCCGACTAGCGGGAGGAGGGGAGCAGTTCTTC
TRBJ1-6 NA NA TRBV9 CASSVGLSTDYNSPLHF TGTGCCAGCAGCGTTGGACTTAGTACAGACTATAATTCACCCCTCCACTTT
TRBJ2-1 once TRBD2 TRBV4-2 CASSQDLPGLAGGNYNNEQFF TGTGCCAGCAGCCAAGATCTTCCAGGACTAGCGGGAGGTAACTACAACAATGAGCAGTTCTTC
TRBJ1-4 few NA TRBV30 CAWAPGGEKLFF TGTGCCTGGGCCCCCGGGGGTGAAAAACTGTTTTTT
TRBJ2-1 NA NA TRBV3-1/TRBV3-2 CASSQILDRRDEQFF TGTGCCAGTAGCCAAATCCTCGACAGGCGCGATGAGCAGTTCTTC
TRBJ2-3 once TRBD2 TRBV28 CASSSHSGATDTQYF TGTGCCAGCAGTTCCCATAGCGGGGCGACAGATACGCAGTATTTT
TRBJ1-2 NA NA TRBV4-3 CASSQGPRENYGYTF TGCGCCAGCAGCCAAGGCCCAAGAGAGAACTATGGCTACACCTTC
TRBJ2-1 NA NA TRBV24-1 CATSDLPDGKQFF TGTGCCACCAGTGACCTACCCGACGGGAAACAGTTCTTC
TRBJ1-5 NA TRBD1 TRBV24-1 CATSDARDSNQPQHF TGTGCCACCAGTGATGCCCGGGACAGTAATCAGCCCCAGCATTTT
TRBJ2-3 NA TRBD2 TRBV27 CASSFGLAGGSDTQYF TGTGCCAGCAGTTTCGGACTAGCGGGGGGGTCGGATACGCAGTATTTT
TRBJ1-3 few NA TRBV27 CASSFRGLVGNTIYF TGTGCCAGCAGTTTCCGAGGCCTGGTCGGGAACACCATATATTTT
TRBJ2-1 NA TRBD1 TRBV27 CASSPAGTGYNEQFF TGTGCCAGCAGCCCGGCCGGGACAGGGTACAATGAGCAGTTCTTC
TRBJ1-5 NA NA TRBV6-2/TRBV6-3 CASSYRSRQPQHF TGTGCCAGCAGTTACCGTTCTCGGCAGCCCCAGCATTTT
TRBJ2-1 NA TRBD2 TRBV3-1/TRBV3-2 CASSKRTSGRVYEQFF TGTGCCAGCAGCAAGAGAACTAGCGGGAGAGTGTATGAGCAGTTCTTC
TRBJ2-5 NA TRBD2 TRBV11-2 CASSQGLALQETQYF TGTGCCAGCAGCCAGGGACTAGCGCTTCAAGAGACCCAGTACTTC
TRBJ2-6 NA TRBD2 TRBV11-1 CASSRGDGANVLTF TGTGCCAGCAGCCGGGGGGATGGGGCCAACGTCCTGACTTTC
TRBJ2-7 NA NA TRBV9 CASSVAPVSYEQYF TGTGCCAGCAGCGTAGCCCCAGTCTCCTACGAGCAGTACTTC
TRBJ2-1 NA NA TRBV6-2/TRBV6-3 CASSYSDSVEQFF TGTGCCAGCAGTTACTCGGACAGTGTTGAGCAGTTCTTC
TRBJ2-1 NA TRBD2 TRBV27 CASSTGRLAGYNEQFF TGTGCCAGCAGTACAGGGAGGCTAGCGGGGTACAATGAGCAGTTCTTC
TRBJ1-1 medium-sized TRBD1 TRBV6-2/TRBV6-3 CASSLNEQGAEAFF TGTGCCAGCAGTCTCAATGAACAGGGGGCTGAAGCTTTCTTT
TRBJ1-6 NA NA TRBV27 CASSFMGRVVSPLHF TGTGCCAGCAGTTTTATGGGCAGGGTCGTCTCACCCCTCCACTTT
TRBJ2-7 NA NA TRBV7-9 CASSWSNEDEQYF TGTGCCAGCAGCTGGTCAAACGAGGACGAGCAGTACTTC
TRBJ1-5 NA NA TRBV7-2 CASSVTNKPQHF TGTGCCAGCAGCGTTACAAATAAGCCCCAGCATTTT
TRBJ2-3 NA TRBD2 TRBV27 CASSLSGGSGGTQYF TGTGCCAGCAGTTTATCCGGCGGGAGTGGGGGTACGCAGTATTTT
TRBJ2-1 NA NA TRBV5-6 CASSFSGRDEQFF TGTGCCAGCAGCTTTAGCGGTCGGGATGAGCAGTTCTTC
TRBJ2-7 NA TRBD1 TRBV4-3 CASSQDRGGSYYEQYF TGCGCCAGCAGCCAAGATCGAGGGGGCTCATACTACGAGCAGTACTTC